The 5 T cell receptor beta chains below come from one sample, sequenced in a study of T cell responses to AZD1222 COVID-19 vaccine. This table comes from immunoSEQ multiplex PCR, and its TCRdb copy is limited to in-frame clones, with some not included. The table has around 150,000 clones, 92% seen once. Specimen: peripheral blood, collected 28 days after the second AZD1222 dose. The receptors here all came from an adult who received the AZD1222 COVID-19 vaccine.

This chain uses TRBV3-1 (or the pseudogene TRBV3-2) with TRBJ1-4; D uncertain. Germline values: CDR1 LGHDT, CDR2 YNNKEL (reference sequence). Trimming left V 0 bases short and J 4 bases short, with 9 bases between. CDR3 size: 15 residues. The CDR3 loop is CASSQEGHLNEKLFF. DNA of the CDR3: TGTGCCAGCAGCCAAGAGGGCCACCTTAATGAAAAACTGTTTTTT.

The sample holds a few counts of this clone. The CDR3 sequence is CASSPAGVDEQFF. DNA of the CDR3: TGTGCCAGCAGCCCGGCGGGGGTAGATGAGCAGTTCTTC. The chain is built from TRBV6-2 or TRBV6-3 and TRBJ2-1, with TRBD2 matching 7 bases. CDR3 size: 13 residues. The V gene end was trimmed by 6 bases and the J gene end by 8 bases; junction bases not matched to a gene: 7. Germline CDR1 MNHEY, CDR2 SVGEGT.

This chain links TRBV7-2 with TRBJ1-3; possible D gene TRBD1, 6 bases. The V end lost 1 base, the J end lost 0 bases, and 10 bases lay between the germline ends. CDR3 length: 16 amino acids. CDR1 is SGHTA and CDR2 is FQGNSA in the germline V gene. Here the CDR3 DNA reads TGTGCCAGCAGCTTAGTACAGGGAAACTCTGGAAACACCATATATTTT. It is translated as CASSLVQGNSGNTIYF.

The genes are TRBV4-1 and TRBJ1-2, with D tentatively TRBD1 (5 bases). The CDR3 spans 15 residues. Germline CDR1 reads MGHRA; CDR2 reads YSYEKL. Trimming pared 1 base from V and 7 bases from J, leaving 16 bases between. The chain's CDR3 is CASSQAPRERGGYTF. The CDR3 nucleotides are TGCGCCAGCAGCCAAGCCCCCAGGGAGCGCGGTGGCTACACCTTC.

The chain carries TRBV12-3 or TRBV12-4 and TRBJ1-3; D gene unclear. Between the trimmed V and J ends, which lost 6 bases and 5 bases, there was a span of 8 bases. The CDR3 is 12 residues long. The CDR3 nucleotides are TGTGCCAGCAGGTCGGGGAGAAACACCATATATTTT. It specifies CASRSGRNTIYF.